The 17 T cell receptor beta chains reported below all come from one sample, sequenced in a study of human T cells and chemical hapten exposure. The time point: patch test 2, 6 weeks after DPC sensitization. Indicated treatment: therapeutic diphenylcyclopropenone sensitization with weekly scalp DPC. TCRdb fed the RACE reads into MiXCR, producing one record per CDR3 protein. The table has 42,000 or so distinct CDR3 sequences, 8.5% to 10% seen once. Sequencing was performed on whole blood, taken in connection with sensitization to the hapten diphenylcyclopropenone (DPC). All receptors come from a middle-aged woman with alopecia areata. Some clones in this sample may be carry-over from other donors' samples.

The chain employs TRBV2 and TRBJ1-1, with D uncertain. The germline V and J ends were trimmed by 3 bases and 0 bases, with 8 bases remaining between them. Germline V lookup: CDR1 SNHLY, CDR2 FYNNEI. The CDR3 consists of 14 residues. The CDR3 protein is CASSDAPMNTEAFF. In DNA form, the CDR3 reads TGTGCCAGCAGTGACGCCCCTATGAACACTGAAGCTTTCTTT.

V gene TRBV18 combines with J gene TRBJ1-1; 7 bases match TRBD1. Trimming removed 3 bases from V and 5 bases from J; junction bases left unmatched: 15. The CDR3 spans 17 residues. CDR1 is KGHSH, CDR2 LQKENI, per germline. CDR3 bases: TGTGCCAGCTCACCTCTTCAGGGGGGAGGTTCAGAGACTGAAGCTTTCTTT. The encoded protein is CASSPLQGGGSETEAFF.

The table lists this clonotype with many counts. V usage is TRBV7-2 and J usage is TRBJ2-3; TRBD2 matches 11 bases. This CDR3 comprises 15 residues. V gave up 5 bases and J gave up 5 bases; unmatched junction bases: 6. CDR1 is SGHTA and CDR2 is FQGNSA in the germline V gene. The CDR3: CASSPDLAGGDTQYF. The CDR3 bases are TGTGCCAGCAGCCCTGATCTAGCGGGGGGAGATACGCAGTATTTT.

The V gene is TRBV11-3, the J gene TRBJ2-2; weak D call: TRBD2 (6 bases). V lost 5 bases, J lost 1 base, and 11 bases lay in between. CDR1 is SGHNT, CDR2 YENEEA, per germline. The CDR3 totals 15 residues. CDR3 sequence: CASSGSGQNTGELFF. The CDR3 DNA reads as TGTGCCAGCAGCGGGAGCGGGCAGAACACCGGGGAGCTGTTTTTT.

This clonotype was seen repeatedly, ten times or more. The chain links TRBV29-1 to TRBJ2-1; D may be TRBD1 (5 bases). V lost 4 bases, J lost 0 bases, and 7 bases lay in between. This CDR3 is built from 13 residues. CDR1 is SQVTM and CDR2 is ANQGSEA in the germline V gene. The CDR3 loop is CSVVGRSYNEQFF. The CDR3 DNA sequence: TGCAGCGTTGTGGGGCGCTCCTACAATGAGCAGTTCTTC.

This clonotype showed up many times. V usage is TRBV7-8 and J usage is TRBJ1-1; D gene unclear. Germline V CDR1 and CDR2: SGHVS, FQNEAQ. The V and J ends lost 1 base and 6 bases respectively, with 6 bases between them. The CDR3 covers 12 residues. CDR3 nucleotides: TGTGCCAGCAGCTTAGATTGGGCTGAAGCTTTCTTT. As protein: CASSLDWAEAFF. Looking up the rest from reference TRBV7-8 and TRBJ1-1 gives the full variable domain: GAGVSQSPRYKVAKRGQDVALRCDPISGHVSLFWYQQALGQGPEFLTYFQNEAQLDKSGLPSDRFFAERPEGSVSTLKIQRTQQEDSAVYLCASSLDWAEAFFGQGTRLTVV.

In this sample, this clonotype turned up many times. The CDR3 DNA is TGTGCCAGCAGAGCGGACAGCTATGGCTACACCTTC. It translates to CASRADSYGYTF. The gene calls are TRBV2 and TRBJ1-2, with D possibly being TRBD1 (6 bases). The CDR3 consists of 12 residues. V was trimmed by 6 bases and J by 4 bases, leaving 9 bases between them. Germline CDR1 is SNHLY and CDR2 is FYNNEI.

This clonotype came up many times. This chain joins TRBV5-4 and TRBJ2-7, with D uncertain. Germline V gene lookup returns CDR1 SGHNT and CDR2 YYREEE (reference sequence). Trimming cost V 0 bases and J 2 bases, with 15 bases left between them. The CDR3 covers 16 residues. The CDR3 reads CASSLAFMGSPYEQYF. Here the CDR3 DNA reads TGTGCCAGCAGCTTGGCCTTTATGGGCAGTCCCTACGAGCAGTACTTC.

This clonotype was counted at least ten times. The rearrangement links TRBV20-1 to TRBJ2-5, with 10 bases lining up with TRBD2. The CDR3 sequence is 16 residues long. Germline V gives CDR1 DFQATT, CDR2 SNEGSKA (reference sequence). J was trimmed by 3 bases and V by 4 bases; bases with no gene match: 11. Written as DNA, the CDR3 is TGCAGTGCTAAGGGGGCTAGCGGGGGCCCGGAAGAGACCCAGTACTTC. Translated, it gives CSAKGASGGPEETQYF.

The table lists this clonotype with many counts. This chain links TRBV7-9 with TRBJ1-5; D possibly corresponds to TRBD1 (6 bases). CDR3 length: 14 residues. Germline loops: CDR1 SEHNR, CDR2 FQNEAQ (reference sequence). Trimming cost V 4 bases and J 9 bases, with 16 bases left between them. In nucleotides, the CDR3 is TGTGCCAGCAGCTCCGACGGGTCCAGGGGGCCCCAGCATTTT. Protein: CASSSDGSRGPQHF. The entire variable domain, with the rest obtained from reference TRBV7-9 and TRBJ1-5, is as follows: DTGVSQNPRHKITKRGQNVTFRCDPISEHNRLYWYRQTLGQGPEFLTYFQNEAQLEKSRLLSDRFSAERPKGSFSTLEIQRTEQGDSAMYLCASSSDGSRGPQHFGDGTRLSIL.

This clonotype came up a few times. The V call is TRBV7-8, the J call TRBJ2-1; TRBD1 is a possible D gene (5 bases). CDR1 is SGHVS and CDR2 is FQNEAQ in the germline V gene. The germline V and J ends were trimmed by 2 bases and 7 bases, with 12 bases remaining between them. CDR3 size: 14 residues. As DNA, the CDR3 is TGTGCCAGCAGCTTACAGGGCTCCACTAATGAGCAGTTCTTC. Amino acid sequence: CASSLQGSTNEQFF.

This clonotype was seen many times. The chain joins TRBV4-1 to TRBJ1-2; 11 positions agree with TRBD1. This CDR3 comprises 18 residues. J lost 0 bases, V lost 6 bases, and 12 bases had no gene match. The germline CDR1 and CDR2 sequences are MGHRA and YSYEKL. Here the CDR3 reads CASSPWTGGAVANYGYTF. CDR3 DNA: TGCGCCAGCAGTCCCTGGACAGGGGGCGCGGTAGCTAACTATGGCTACACCTTC.

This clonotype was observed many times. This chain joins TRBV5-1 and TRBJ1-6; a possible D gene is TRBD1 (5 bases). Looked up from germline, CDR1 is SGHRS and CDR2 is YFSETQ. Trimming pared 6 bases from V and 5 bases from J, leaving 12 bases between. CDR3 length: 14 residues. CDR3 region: CASTAPGDNSPLHF. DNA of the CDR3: TGCGCCAGCACCGCACCGGGGGATAATTCACCCCTCCACTTT.

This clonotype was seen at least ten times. The CDR3 sequence: CASSLDGGPNTEAFF. CDR3 sequence (DNA): TGTGCCAGCAGCTTAGACGGGGGACCGAACACTGAAGCTTTCTTT. This chain links TRBV11-3 with TRBJ1-1, with D perhaps matching TRBD1 (5 bases). The CDR3 length is 15 residues. CDR1 is SGHNT, CDR2 YENEEA, per germline. The V end lost 0 bases, the J end lost 1 base, and 9 bases lay between the germline ends.

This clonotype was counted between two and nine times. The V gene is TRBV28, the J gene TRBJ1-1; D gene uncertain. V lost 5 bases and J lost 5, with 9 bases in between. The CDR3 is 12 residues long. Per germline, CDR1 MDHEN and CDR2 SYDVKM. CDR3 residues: CASSPLSTEAFF. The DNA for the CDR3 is TGTGCCAGCAGTCCCCTGTCTACTGAAGCTTTCTTT.

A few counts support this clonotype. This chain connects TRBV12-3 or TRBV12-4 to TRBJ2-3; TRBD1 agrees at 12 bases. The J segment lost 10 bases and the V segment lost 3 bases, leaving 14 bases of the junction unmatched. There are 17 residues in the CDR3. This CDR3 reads CASSLAPGQGAGLAQYF. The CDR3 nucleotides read TGTGCCAGCAGTTTGGCACCGGGACAGGGGGCAGGGCTTGCGCAGTATTTT.

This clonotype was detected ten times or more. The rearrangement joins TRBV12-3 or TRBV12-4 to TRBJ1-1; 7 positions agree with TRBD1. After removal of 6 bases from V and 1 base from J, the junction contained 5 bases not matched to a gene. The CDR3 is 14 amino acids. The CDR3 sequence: CASREQGSNTEAFF. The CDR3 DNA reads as TGTGCCAGCAGGGAACAGGGGTCGAACACTGAAGCTTTCTTT.